This TCR beta chain was sequenced during a study of neoadjuvant anti-PD-1 for oral cavity cancer. Six replicates per PBMC sample, mostly from 480 ng of genomic DNA. Sequenced by immunoSEQ multiplex PCR; TCRdb stores in-frame clones only, minus some. Found here are approximately 9,400 clones, just over 65% of them singletons; the top ten hold 3.5% to 4.5%. Study results and limitations: PBMC Gini-index clonality exceeded responders' in non-responders post-nivolumab. Higher pretreatment Treg/Th17 ratios tracked higher pretreatment blood clonality.

Time point specified: after neoadjuvant nivolumab, at surgical resection. Blood cells were analyzed directly, without culture or expansion. Comment on this clone: Antigen: not known.

V lost 0 bases, J lost 5 bases, and 6 bases lay in between. CDR1 and CDR2 from the germline V gene are SGHRS and YFSETQ. This CDR3 is built from 13 residues. This TCR derives from a person aged 40-85 years with oral cavity squamous cell carcinoma. The V and J genes are TRBV5-1 and TRBJ1-5; D is unclear. This material consisted of PBMCs, taken after nivolumab (anti-PD-1) treatment. CDR3 sequence reads: CASSLGTDQPQHF. CDR3 coding DNA: TGCGCCAGCAGCTTGGGGACGGATCAGCCCCAGCATTTT.